What follows are 24 T cell receptor beta chains derived from one specimen sequenced in a study of shared clonotypes between healthy human individuals (dated by TCRdb to about 2020). CD8 naive samples were obtained by positive selection for CCR7 among CD45RO-negative cells, yielding a CD45RA+CCR7+ population from which TemRA cells were excluded. Library prep was done by the immunoSEQ multiplex PCR assay. TCRdb re-hosts the immuneACCESS table, in-frame sequences only. Its copies lack some clones; in the studies checked, an unresolved V gene accounts for under half of them, and the cause for the rest is not known. Recorded for this sample are about 2.1 million clones; 90% to 95% of them occurred a single time. In total, the top ten clones hold 1.7% of the sample. Sequencing was performed on naive CD8+ T cells from PBMCs. The cell subset or site label, as the study defines it: CD45RA+CCR7+. These TCRs come from a man younger than 35 in good health. Some clones in this sample may be carry-over from other donors' samples.

V gene TRBV4-1 combines with J gene TRBJ2-5; no firm D call. In germline, CDR1 is MGHRA, CDR2 YSYEKL. The CDR3 has 16 amino acids. The germline V and J ends were trimmed by 1 base and 3 bases, with 15 bases remaining between them. Written as DNA, the CDR3 is TGCGCCAGCAGCCAAGGGTCCATGGGTCTAAAAGAGACCCAGTACTTC. Translation: CASSQGSMGLKETQYF.

The genes are TRBV5-1 and TRBJ1-2, with no clear D. Per germline, CDR1 SGHRS and CDR2 YFSETQ. This CDR3 is built from 12 residues. The V gene lost 3 bases and the J gene lost 4 bases, with 7 bases spanning the gap. The CDR3, as DNA: TGCGCCAGCAGCTCCCCAATCTATGGCTACACCTTC. The encoded protein is CASSSPIYGYTF.

This sequence joins TRBV9 and TRBJ2-1; D is perhaps TRBD1 (6 bases). CDR1 SGDLS and CDR2 YYNGEE come from the germline V gene. V was clipped by 4 bases and J by 7 bases, with 18 bases between them. CDR3 size: 15 residues. The CDR3 coding sequence is TGTGCCAGCAGCCTTGGGACAAGGAAAGGGAATGAGCAGTTCTTC. Encoded protein: CASSLGTRKGNEQFF.

The chain has TRBV27 and TRBJ1-2; D perhaps matches TRBD1 (5 bases). The CDR3 length is 14 residues. The germline V gene encodes CDR1 MNHEY and CDR2 SMNVEV (reference sequence). Trimming stripped 3 bases from V and 7 bases from J, with 15 bases between. The CDR3 reads CASSFGAAAIGYTF. CDR3 sequence (DNA): TGTGCCAGCAGTTTTGGGGCAGCCGCTATTGGCTACACCTTC.

The chain joins TRBV7-7 to TRBJ2-7, with D hard to call. V lost 0 bases and J lost 6, with 9 bases in between. Germline V lookup: CDR1 SSHAT, CDR2 FNYEAQ (reference sequence). The CDR3 is 13 residues long. The chain's CDR3 is CASSLAREAEQYF. DNA for the CDR3: TGTGCCAGCAGCTTAGCCAGAGAGGCCGAGCAGTACTTC.

The rearrangement uses TRBV5-1 and TRBJ1-4; perhaps TRBD1 as D (5 bases). Per germline, CDR1 SGHRS and CDR2 YFSETQ. The CDR3 length is 15 residues. The V end was cut by 0 bases, the J end by 5 bases, with 11 bases between. CDR3 protein: CASSLDPGFNEKLFF. The CDR3 DNA follows: TGCGCCAGCAGCTTGGACCCAGGGTTCAATGAAAAACTGTTTTTT.

This clone was found once. The V call is TRBV28, the J call TRBJ1-1; a weak D match, TRBD1 (5 bases). Germline V CDR1 and CDR2: MDHEN, SYDVKM. V was pared by 1 base and J by 8 bases, with 17 bases between. This CDR3 contains 15 residues. DNA for the CDR3: TGTGCCAGCAGTTTATCTCAAATGGGCGGGACCGAAGCTTTCTTT. Amino acid sequence: CASSLSQMGGTEAFF.

This chain joins TRBV6-1 and TRBJ1-2; D might be TRBD1 (5 bases). Trimming left V 7 bases short and J 3 bases short, with 18 bases between. Germline V CDR1 and CDR2: MNHNS, SASEGT. The CDR3 has 15 amino acids. In nucleotides, the CDR3 is TGTGCCAGCACCCCTTGGGGGGTTTCTGACTATGGCTACACCTTC. The encoded protein is CASTPWGVSDYGYTF.

The V and J genes are TRBV11-2 and TRBJ2-1; 16 bases align to TRBD2. This CDR3 contains 18 residues. Trimming took 4 bases from V and 3 from J; bases not matched to a gene: 6. CDR1 is SGHAT and CDR2 is FQNNGV in the germline V gene. This CDR3 is CASSWGLAGGPLYNEQFF. In nucleotides, the CDR3 is TGTGCCAGCAGCTGGGGACTAGCGGGAGGGCCGCTCTACAATGAGCAGTTCTTC.

The rearrangement uses TRBV7-9 and TRBJ2-7, with 9 bases matching TRBD1. Losses at the gene ends were 5 bases for V and 1 base for J; bases not matched to a gene: 9. Germline-derived CDR1 and CDR2 are SEHNR and FQNEAQ (reference sequence). The CDR3 spans 16 residues. The DNA for the CDR3 is TGTGCCAGCAGCCTCGACCGGGACAGGGTTTCCTACGAGCAGTACTTC. Amino acids: CASSLDRDRVSYEQYF.

This clone occurred a few times. Other DNA sequences in the same sample also yield this CDR3. V and J are TRBV30 and TRBJ2-7, with D unresolved. Germline V gene sequence: CDR1 GTSNPN, CDR2 SVGIG (reference sequence). V lost 1 base, J lost 4 bases, and 5 bases lay in between. The CDR3 loop spans 11 amino acids. The CDR3, as DNA: TGTGCCTGGAGTGGAGGTTACGAGCAGTACTTC. The encoded protein is CAWSGGYEQYF.

The chain uses TRBV27 and TRBJ2-2; tentative D call: TRBD2 (5 bases). This CDR3 contains 17 residues. Germline CDR1 reads MNHEY; CDR2 reads SMNVEV (reference sequence). V dropped 4 bases and J dropped 0 bases, with 15 bases sitting between them. The CDR3 loop reads CASSSIGSQANTGELFF. DNA of the CDR3: TGTGCCAGCAGTTCAATTGGGAGCCAGGCGAACACCGGGGAGCTGTTTTTT.

The chain recombines TRBV6-5 with TRBJ2-5; D is possibly TRBD2 (5 bases). Germline CDR1 MNHEY, CDR2 SVGAGI. Trimming took off 6 bases at V and 3 bases at J, with 11 bases between the two ends. The CDR3 covers 13 residues. The CDR3 coding sequence is TGTGCCAGCAGGTTCAGCGGAGAAGAGACCCAGTACTTC. It translates to CASRFSGEETQYF.

The CDR3 DNA reads TGTGCCAGCAGTTCGGCAGGGGAGGGCAATCAGCCCCAGCATTTT. It is translated as CASSSAGEGNQPQHF. The rearrangement links TRBV7-9 to TRBJ1-5; the D gene is possibly TRBD1 (6 bases). Germline lookup yields CDR1 SEHNR and CDR2 FQNEAQ (reference sequence). The CDR3 sequence is 15 residues long. V was clipped by 6 bases and J by 2 bases, with 14 bases between them.

J is TRBJ1-3 and V is TRBV10-3; D remains ambiguous. The CDR3 runs 12 residues. The germline V gene encodes CDR1 ENHRY and CDR2 SYGVKD. V lost 6 bases, J lost 3 bases, and 6 bases lay in between. CDR3 amino acids: CAIRAGGNTIYF. The CDR3 DNA follows: TGTGCCATCAGGGCAGGTGGAAACACCATATATTTT.

The rearrangement links TRBV7-8 to TRBJ2-3, with a weak D call TRBD1 (7 bases). V was clipped by 0 bases and J by 2 bases, with 18 bases between them. Germline V CDR1 and CDR2: SGHVS, FQNEAQ. The CDR3 has 18 residues. This CDR3 reads CASSLARAAGGHTDTQYF. Here the CDR3 DNA reads TGTGCCAGCAGCTTAGCAAGAGCGGCAGGGGGGCACACAGATACGCAGTATTTT.

V usage is TRBV9 and J usage is TRBJ2-5, with D possibly being TRBD2 (7 bases). The CDR3 is made up of 16 amino acids. V was clipped by 0 bases and J by 4 bases, with 16 bases between them. Germline assignment: CDR1 SGDLS and CDR2 YYNGEE. CDR3 nucleotides: TGTGCCAGCAGCGTAGCTAGGGGGGGCGTAGGAGAGACCCAGTACTTC. This sequence encodes CASSVARGGVGETQYF.

The chain joins TRBV7-3 to TRBJ2-3; TRBD2 agrees at 10 bases. This CDR3 comprises 15 residues. V was pared by 3 bases and J by 1 base, with 1 base of the junction left unmatched. Germline V gives CDR1 SGHTA, CDR2 FQGTGA. CDR3 bases: TGTGCCAGCAGCTTCCTAGCGGGGGGCACAGATACGCAGTATTTT. It translates to CASSFLAGGTDTQYF.

The count of this clone is one. V usage is TRBV7-9 and J usage is TRBJ1-4, with TRBD1 matching over 9 bases. V shed 5 bases and J 7 bases; nucleotides not matched to a gene: 8. Per germline, CDR1 SEHNR and CDR2 FQNEAQ (reference sequence). The CDR3 spans 15 residues. CDR3 in DNA: TGTGCCAGCAGCGTTCCGGGACAGGGCTTTGAAAAACTGTTTTTT. Protein: CASSVPGQGFEKLFF.

V and J are TRBV9 and TRBJ2-7; 9 positions match TRBD2. Germline V gene lookup returns CDR1 SGDLS and CDR2 YYNGEE. The CDR3 extends over 15 amino acids. The V gene end was trimmed by 0 bases and the J gene end by 5 bases; junction bases not matched to a gene: 6. For the CDR3, the DNA is TGTGCCAGCAGCGTAGGGGCTAGCGGGACTCACGAGCAGTACTTC. It codes for CASSVGASGTHEQYF.

This sequence joins TRBV7-2 and TRBJ1-2; 8 nucleotides match TRBD1. This CDR3 is 14 amino acids long. Germline CDR1 is SGHTA and CDR2 is FQGNSA. Trimming took 7 bases from V and 7 from J; bases not matched to a gene: 11. The CDR3 DNA is TGTGCCAGCACACAGGGGGGCCAGGGGGCTGGCTACACCTTC. Its translation: CASTQGGQGAGYTF.

The genes are TRBV19 and TRBJ2-7; possibly TRBD1 for D (6 bases). CDR3 length: 14 residues. Germline CDR1 and CDR2: LNHDA and SQIVND (reference sequence). V was shortened by 6 bases and J by 5 bases, with 17 bases between the two germline ends. In nucleotides, the CDR3 is TGTGCCAGTAGCACAGGGAGTAGCATCGACGAGCAGTACTTC. This encodes CASSTGSSIDEQYF.

This chain connects TRBV10-3 to TRBJ2-1; 12 bases are shared with TRBD2. The germline gives CDR1 ENHRY, CDR2 SYGVKD. The CDR3 runs to 12 residues. V lost 11 bases, J lost 7 bases, and 3 bases stayed unmatched. The CDR3 reads CAVGTSGNEQFF. The CDR3 nucleotides read TGTGCCGTGGGGACTAGCGGGAATGAGCAGTTCTTC.

The V and J genes are TRBV7-2 and TRBJ2-5; D is unresolved. The end of the DNA is better explained by TRBJ2-7, so the J call may be wrong. Germline values: CDR1 SGHTA, CDR2 FQGNSA. The CDR3 sequence is 13 residues long. The CDR3, as DNA: TGTGCCAGCAGCCCCTCCCTCTCCTACGAGCAGTACTTC. Translated, it gives CASSPSLSYEQYF.